A selection of T cell receptor beta chains follows, all from one sample in a study of PD-1 blockade in classical Hodgkin lymphoma. Assay used: immunoSEQ multiplex PCR; TCRdb lists only in-frame clones, some missing. The sample lists roughly 70,000 clones; about 70% were seen once. The source material was peripheral blood mononuclear cells (PBMCs), sampled before the second cycle of nivolumab. Receptor source: a human donor with classical Hodgkin lymphoma. Both conserved end residues are part of each CDR3. The order of the fields is D gene, V gene, J gene, CDR3 length, clone size, CDR3 protein, CDR3 DNA. D genes are given only for firm matches. Only part of the rows carry a size: once, few, many, or a class if the clone is expanded.

TRBD1	TRBV27	TRBJ2-5	18	NA	CASSPRPGQGPHRETQYF	TGTGCCAGCAGTCCGCGACCGGGACAGGGGCCCCACCGAGAGACCCAGTACTTC
NA	TRBV6-5	TRBJ1-1	14	once	CASSYGRASLVAFF	TGTGCCAGCAGTTACGGGCGGGCCTCTTTGGTAGCTTTCTTT
NA	TRBV6-5	TRBJ1-1	14	NA	CASSYQVVNTEAFF	TGTGCCAGCAGTTACCAGGTGGTAAACACTGAAGCTTTCTTT
NA	TRBV15	TRBJ1-1	14	NA	CATSRGTGNTEAFF	TGTGCCACCAGCAGAGGAACAGGGAACACTGAAGCTTTCTTT
NA	TRBV5-1	TRBJ2-5	13	NA	CASSLQDGETQYF	TGCGCCAGCAGCTTACAGGACGGTGAGACCCAGTACTTC
TRBD1	TRBV5-6	TRBJ1-1	15	NA	CASSSLLDRSTEAFF	TGTGCCAGCAGCTCGCTACTGGACAGGTCCACTGAAGCTTTCTTT
NA	TRBV2	TRBJ1-1	12	few	CASKFGPREAFF	TGTGCCAGCAAGTTCGGGCCGAGAGAAGCTTTCTTT
TRBD2	TRBV5-4	TRBJ2-3	16	NA	CASSWGGRAGADTQYF	TGTGCCAGCAGCTGGGGCGGACGAGCGGGGGCAGATACGCAGTATTTT
NA	TRBV28	TRBJ2-3	15	NA	CASSPVDPDTDTQYF	TGTGCCAGCAGTCCCGTAGACCCCGACACAGATACGCAGTATTTT
NA	TRBV28	TRBJ1-1	15	NA	CATLGDPAGGTEAFF	TGTGCCACTCTTGGGGACCCCGCAGGAGGCACTGAAGCTTTCTTT
NA	TRBV6-1	TRBJ1-1	14	NA	CASTWTDMNTEAFF	TGTGCCAGCACCTGGACAGATATGAACACTGAAGCTTTCTTT
NA	TRBV4-2	TRBJ1-1	14	NA	CASSQDRLNTEAFF	TGTGCCAGCAGCCAAGATAGGTTGAACACTGAAGCTTTCTTT
NA	TRBV19	TRBJ2-1	14	NA	CASSPQGSYNEQFF	TGTGCCAGTAGCCCCCAGGGCTCCTACAATGAGCAGTTCTTC
NA	TRBV28	TRBJ2-3	18	NA	CASSPIAGTFMSTDTQYF	TGTGCCAGCAGTCCGATTGCCGGGACATTTATGAGCACAGATACGCAGTATTTT
TRBD1	TRBV5-8	TRBJ1-6	14	few	CASSFRQGMGPLHF	TGTGCCAGCAGCTTCAGACAGGGCATGGGTCCCCTCCACTTT
NA	TRBV9	TRBJ1-2	15	NA	CASSSPRDLGPGYTF	TGTGCCAGCAGCTCACCCCGGGACTTGGGTCCCGGCTACACCTTC
TRBD1	TRBV27	TRBJ2-1	15	NA	CASSSGTGAYNEQFF	TGTGCCAGCAGCTCCGGGACAGGGGCCTACAATGAGCAGTTCTTC
NA	TRBV19	TRBJ1-2	13	NA	CASNPHGVPGYTF	TGTGCCAGTAACCCCCACGGGGTCCCAGGCTACACCTTC
TRBD1	TRBV29-1	TRBJ2-2	15	NA	CSVEDRGTGTGELFF	TGCAGCGTTGAAGATCGAGGGACAGGGACCGGGGAGCTGTTTTTT
NA	TRBV15	TRBJ1-5	15	NA	CATSKEGTSNQPQHF	TGTGCCACCAGCAAGGAGGGGACGAGCAATCAGCCCCAGCATTTT
NA	TRBV7-2	TRBJ2-3	14	NA	CASSLAGTGDTQYF	TGTGCCAGCAGCTTAGCAGGGACCGGAGATACGCAGTATTTT
TRBD1	TRBV19	TRBJ2-2	14	NA	CASSSQGATGELFF	TGTGCCAGTAGTTCACAGGGGGCGACCGGGGAGCTGTTTTTT
NA	TRBV2	TRBJ1-2	15	NA	CASSEIPSAADGYTF	TGTGCCAGCAGTGAAATCCCCTCCGCGGCGGATGGCTACACCTTC
NA	TRBV29-1	TRBJ2-7	12	NA	CSASLTTYEQYF	TGCAGCGCTAGCCTTACCACCTACGAGCAGTACTTC
TRBD2	TRBV5-8	TRBJ2-3	17	NA	CASSWEREVSSTDTQYF	TGTGCCAGCAGCTGGGAGCGGGAGGTCTCTAGCACAGATACGCAGTATTTT
TRBD2	TRBV7-9	TRBJ2-5	18	NA	CASSLPLGREAPQETQYF	TGTGCCAGCAGCTTACCCCTAGGGCGGGAGGCTCCCCAAGAGACCCAGTACTTC
TRBD1	TRBV25-1	TRBJ1-4	15	NA	CASSEPQGANEKLFF	TGTGCCAGCAGTGAACCTCAGGGGGCTAATGAAAAACTGTTTTTT
NA	TRBV6-6	TRBJ1-1	15	NA	CASSYGPIGGTEAFF	TGTGCCAGCAGTTATGGGCCTATAGGTGGGACTGAAGCTTTCTTT
TRBD1	TRBV4-1	TRBJ1-2	16	NA	CASSQSSGTENYGYTF	TGCGCCAGCAGCCAATCGTCCGGGACAGAGAACTATGGCTACACCTTC
NA	TRBV2	TRBJ1-5	13	once	CASSRDISQPQHF	TGTGCCAGCAGCAGGGATATCTCTCAGCCCCAGCATTTT
NA	TRBV30	TRBJ1-2	16	NA	CAWSVFGPMANYGYTF	TGTGCCTGGAGTGTTTTTGGGCCCATGGCCAACTATGGCTACACCTTC
NA	TRBV7-2	TRBJ1-6	15	NA	CASSLVLRDNSPLHF	TGTGCCAGCAGCTTAGTGCTACGGGATAATTCACCCCTCCACTTT
TRBD1	TRBV5-5	TRBJ2-2	16	NA	CASSFPGTDVTGELFF	TGTGCCAGCAGCTTTCCCGGGACAGATGTCACCGGGGAGCTGTTTTTT
NA	TRBV6-5	TRBJ1-1	12	NA	CASRSEGTEAFF	TGTGCCAGCAGATCAGAAGGCACTGAAGCTTTCTTT
TRBD1	TRBV6-5	TRBJ1-2	12	NA	CASRLQGDGYTF	TGTGCCAGCAGGCTTCAGGGGGATGGCTACACCTTC
TRBD1	TRBV5-4	TRBJ1-1	14	NA	CASRLGGGNTEAFF	TGTGCCAGCAGGCTAGGGGGCGGTAACACTGAAGCTTTCTTT
NA	TRBV4-1	TRBJ1-3	15	NA	CASSATDFSGNTIYF	TGCGCCAGCAGCGCGACCGATTTCTCTGGAAACACCATATATTTT
TRBD2	TRBV9	TRBJ2-5	21	NA	CASSRSRASGRGGPWQETQYF	TGTGCCAGCAGCCGATCACGGGCTAGCGGGAGAGGTGGGCCGTGGCAAGAGACCCAGTACTTC
NA	TRBV19	TRBJ2-7	13	NA	CASREGTSEEQYF	TGTGCCAGTAGAGAAGGGACCTCGGAAGAGCAGTACTTC
NA	TRBV25-1	TRBJ1-2	15	NA	CASSEYPRLGGGYTF	TGTGCCAGCAGTGAATATCCCCGGCTGGGAGGGGGCTACACCTTC
NA	TRBV19	TRBJ1-6	17	NA	CASSIGRGESYNSPLHF	TGTGCCAGTAGTATCGGTCGGGGGGAGTCTTATAATTCACCCCTCCACTTT
NA	TRBV10-2	TRBJ2-6	14	NA	CASSEHGGANVLTF	TGCGCCAGCAGTGAGCACGGTGGGGCCAACGTCCTGACTTTC
NA	TRBV11-1	TRBJ2-5	17	NA	CASSLGENSGNQETQYF	TGTGCCAGCAGCTTAGGGGAGAATTCGGGGAACCAAGAGACCCAGTACTTC
TRBD1	TRBV10-3	TRBJ1-2	15	NA	CAISDLDRGGGGYTF	TGTGCCATCAGTGATTTGGACAGGGGGGGAGGTGGCTACACCTTC
NA	TRBV7-6	TRBJ1-4	13	NA	CASSLDLYEKLFF	TGTGCCAGCAGCTTGGACCTATATGAAAAACTGTTTTTT
NA	TRBV5-1	TRBJ1-6	15	NA	CASSFRDDKASPLHF	TGCGCCAGCAGCTTCCGGGACGATAAAGCTTCACCCCTCCACTTT
TRBD2	TRBV5-1	TRBJ2-1	13	NA	CASSLGLAGEQFF	TGCGCCAGCAGCTTGGGACTAGCGGGAGAGCAGTTCTTC
TRBD1	TRBV29-1	TRBJ2-1	15	NA	CSVDPLQGSYNEQFF	TGCAGCGTTGACCCCTTACAGGGGTCCTACAATGAGCAGTTCTTC
NA	TRBV2	TRBJ2-1	14	few	CASTGQGNYNEQFF	TGTGCCAGCACAGGGCAGGGGAACTACAATGAGCAGTTCTTC
NA	TRBV29-1	TRBJ1-1	13	few	CSVYDTQYTEAFF	TGCAGCGTGTATGACACCCAATACACTGAAGCTTTCTTT
TRBD1	TRBV2	TRBJ1-2	15	few	CASSEAGTGKDGYTF	TGTGCCAGCAGTGAAGCGGGGACAGGGAAAGATGGCTACACCTTC
NA	TRBV5-1	TRBJ2-2	13	NA	CASSYEVAGELFF	TGCGCCAGCAGCTATGAAGTAGCCGGGGAGCTGTTTTTT
TRBD2	TRBV11-2	TRBJ2-7	15	NA	CASSLASGTTYEQYF	TGTGCCAGCAGCCTTGCTAGCGGGACTACCTACGAGCAGTACTTC
NA	TRBV2	TRBJ1-6	13	NA	CASSERGNSPLHF	TGTGCCAGCAGTGAGAGGGGGAATTCACCCCTCCACTTT